The 10 T cell receptor beta chains listed next were all sequenced from one sample in a study of cytomegalovirus exposure and HLA in healthy donors. Use of 60 Vbeta and 13 Jbeta primers characterized the PCR. Profiling relied on immunoSEQ multiplex PCR, and the TCRdb table lists in-frame clones only, not all of them. The repertoire includes 120,000 to 150,000 clones, 65% to 85% of them detected once, and around 7% sits in the top ten. What was sequenced was PBMCs. The receptor set was obtained from a woman in her thirties or forties in good health and CMV-seropositive.

The genes are TRBV6-1 and TRBJ2-2; the D is unclear. The CDR3 is 15 amino acids. Trimming removed 0 bases from V and 3 bases from J, with 8 bases in between. The germline V gene encodes CDR1 MNHNS and CDR2 SASEGT. The CDR3 loop is CASSEARRDTGELFF. DNA of the CDR3: TGTGCCAGCAGTGAAGCGCGTCGGGACACCGGGGAGCTGTTTTTT.

This chain uses TRBV18 with TRBJ2-5; no reliable D call. Germline lookup yields CDR1 KGHSH and CDR2 LQKENI. The CDR3 totals 12 residues. V lost 3 bases and J lost 2, with 4 bases in between. The CDR3 DNA follows: TGTGCCAGCTCACCCAATCAAGAGACCCAGTACTTC. Amino acid sequence: CASSPNQETQYF.

V usage is TRBV20-1 and J usage is TRBJ2-1; D gene uncertain. There are 11 residues in the CDR3. Per the germline V gene, CDR1 is DFQATT and CDR2 is SNEGSKA (reference sequence). V dropped 6 bases and J dropped 5 bases, with 8 bases sitting between them. CDR3 nucleotide sequence: TGCAGTGCAAATATAGACAATGAGCAGTTCTTC. Protein product: CSANIDNEQFF.

The V and J genes are TRBV5-4 and TRBJ1-3; D gene unclear. Germline values: CDR1 SGHNT, CDR2 YYREEE (reference sequence). The CDR3 length is 15 residues. V was clipped by 4 bases and J by 6 bases, with 17 bases between them. DNA for the CDR3: TGTGCCAGCAGCCCCACCGGGTCCGGGGAAAACACCATATATTTT. It is translated as CASSPTGSGENTIYF.

This clone was observed a few times. The chain links TRBV6-6 to TRBJ2-3; D gene ambiguous. The germline gives CDR1 MNHNY, CDR2 SVGAGI (reference sequence). The CDR3 has 12 residues. V was trimmed by 5 bases and J by 5 bases, leaving 8 bases between them. The CDR3 region has the DNA TGTGCCAGCAGTATGAGTCGAGATACGCAGTATTTT. The encoded protein is CASSMSRDTQYF.

The rearrangement links TRBV4-1 to TRBJ1-4; D ambiguous. Trimming stripped 4 bases from V and 7 bases from J, with 16 bases between. Germline CDR1 and CDR2: MGHRA and YSYEKL. The length of the CDR3 is 15 residues. The CDR3 sequence: CASSPTQRVGEKLFF. Here the CDR3 DNA reads TGCGCCAGCAGCCCCACCCAGCGTGTCGGTGAAAAACTGTTTTTT.

This clone appeared a few times. The chain links TRBV28 to TRBJ2-5; possible D gene TRBD1, 7 bases. V was pared by 5 bases and J by 9 bases, with 16 bases between. Per the germline V gene, CDR1 is MDHEN and CDR2 is SYDVKM. The CDR3 length is 13 residues. The CDR3 DNA follows: TGTGCCAGCAGTCGGACAGGTCCGGGGGCCCAGTACTTC. Translated: CASSRTGPGAQYF.

The V and J genes are TRBV11-1 and TRBJ1-6; D remains unclear. In germline, CDR1 is SGHAT, CDR2 FQDESV (reference sequence). V lost 5 bases, J lost 0 bases, and 11 bases lay in between. This CDR3 is 16 amino acids long. CDR3 in amino acids: CASSPIGSSYNSPLHF. In nucleotides, the CDR3 is TGTGCCAGCAGCCCAATCGGGAGCTCCTATAATTCACCCCTCCACTTT. Together with reference TRBV11-1 and TRBJ1-6, the CDR3 gives the full variable domain: EAEVAQSPRYKITEKSQAVAFWCDPISGHATLYWYRQILGQGPELLVQFQDESVVDDSQLPKDRFSAERLKGVDSTLKIQPAELGDSAMYLCASSPIGSSYNSPLHFGNGTRLTVT.

CDR3 nucleotides: TGTGCCAGCAGTGTGGAAAGGAGCTCCTACAATGAGCAGTTCTTC. As protein: CASSVERSSYNEQFF. The chain links TRBV6-1 to TRBJ2-1, with D unresolved. From germline, CDR1 is MNHNS and CDR2 SASEGT. The CDR3 is made up of 15 amino acids. The ends were cut back, 4 bases at V and 0 bases at J, with 10 bases in the middle.

The table lists this clone with a count of one. The V call is TRBV11-2, the J call TRBJ2-6, with 9 bases matching TRBD1. Germline V CDR1 and CDR2: SGHAT, FQNNGV. J was trimmed by 2 bases and V by 5 bases; bases with no gene match: 13. The CDR3 runs to 19 residues. The CDR3 nucleotides are TGTGCCAGCAGCCAGAGGAGTCCGGGACAGGGAGCTGGGGCCAACGTCCTGACTTTC. This translates into CASSQRSPGQGAGANVLTF. Looking up the rest from reference TRBV11-2 and TRBJ2-6 gives the full variable domain: EAGVAQSPRYKIIEKRQSVAFWCNPISGHATLYWYQQILGQGPKLLIQFQNNGVVDDSQLPKDRFSAERLKGVDSTLKIQPAKLEDSAVYLCASSQRSPGQGAGANVLTFGAGSRLTVL.